This TCR beta chain was recovered during a study of shared clonotypes between healthy human individuals. Whole-study results and caveats: Naive CD4 clonotype sharing across four donors was around 5%. Non-shared clonotypes had lower generation probabilities than those shared by all four donors. Having only a few donors restricted how much genetic and exposure-history diversity was captured.

The repertoire was sequenced with immunoSEQ multiplex PCR; TCRdb's copy has only in-frame clones and lacks some. The repertoire holds more than 1 million clones, around 78% seen once, with approximately 0.56% in the top ten. Germline V gives CDR1 MDHEN, CDR2 SYDVKM. V lost 2 bases, J lost 2 bases, and 9 bases stayed unmatched. The CDR3 is 16 residues long. Turning to this clone: Its antigen is still unknown.

The chain joins TRBV28 to TRBJ2-7, with TRBD2 identical over 7 bases. Sequencing was carried out using memory CD4+ T cells from PBMCs. Subset in this sample: CD45RA-negative fraction. This clonotype was sampled from a man aged 18 to 29 in good health. Some clones in this sample may be carry-over from other donors' samples. The chain's CDR3 is CASSLGGGGSTYEQYF. In nucleotides, the CDR3 is TGTGCCAGCAGTTTAGGTGGGGGGGGTTCAACCTACGAGCAGTACTTC.